These 20 T cell receptor beta chains originate from one sample sequenced in a study of T cells after yellow fever vaccination. TCRdb passed the 5' RACE reads through MiXCR, listing each CDR3 protein once. Of about 630,000 distinct CDR3 sequences listed, 9% to 15% are singletons. The sample in question was PBMCs, obtained on the day of the yellow fever booster vaccination. Receptors were obtained from a man aged 30-40 years who received the YFV17D yellow fever vaccine.

This chain links TRBV29-1 with TRBJ2-7; TRBD1 matches at 7 bases. J was trimmed by 3 bases and V by 4 bases; bases with no gene match: 12. Germline CDR1 is SQVTM and CDR2 is ANQGSEA. The CDR3 totals 15 residues. For the CDR3, the DNA is TGCAGCGTTGTCAAGGCAGGGACAGCGAACTACGAGCAGTACTTC. Translated: CSVVKAGTANYEQYF.

V usage is TRBV7-8 and J usage is TRBJ2-3, with D unresolved. Per germline, CDR1 SGHVS and CDR2 FQNEAQ. V dropped 3 bases and J dropped 4 bases, with 11 bases sitting between them. The CDR3 loop spans 14 amino acids. CDR3 region: CASSFPFGADTQYF. Written as DNA, the CDR3 is TGTGCCAGCAGCTTCCCCTTTGGGGCAGATACGCAGTATTTT.

This clonotype has a handful of counts. The chain carries TRBV9 and TRBJ2-7; D is uncertain. The CDR3 spans 12 residues. Germline V gives CDR1 SGDLS, CDR2 YYNGEE. Trimming cost V 5 bases and J 5 bases, with 11 bases left between them. The CDR3 DNA sequence: TGTGCCAGCAGTTCCGTTCCCCACGAGCAGTACTTC. Its protein is CASSSVPHEQYF.

This clonotype has only a few counts. The junction differs from germline at one of its ends, possibly a read error. The J gene is TRBJ2-5, the V gene TRBV30; unclear D gene. The CDR3 has 11 amino acids. Germline V lookup: CDR1 GTSNPN, CDR2 SVGIG (reference sequence). CDR3 DNA sequence: TGTGCCTGGAGTGTACTTGGAAATAGGAACTTC. Translation gives CAWSVLGNRNF.

The table lists this clonotype with a few counts. The J gene is TRBJ1-5, the V gene TRBV7-9, with TRBD1 matching over 8 bases. Germline V lookup: CDR1 SEHNR, CDR2 FQNEAQ (reference sequence). The J segment lost 2 bases and the V segment lost 5 bases, leaving 8 bases of the junction unmatched. There are 16 residues in the CDR3. The chain's CDR3 is CASSIGQGGGNQPQHF. The CDR3 DNA follows: TGTGCCAGCAGCATCGGACAGGGCGGTGGCAATCAGCCCCAGCATTTT. Full variable domain (missing parts from reference TRBV7-9 and TRBJ1-5): DTGVSQNPRHKITKRGQNVTFRCDPISEHNRLYWYRQTLGQGPEFLTYFQNEAQLEKSRLLSDRFSAERPKGSFSTLEIQRTEQGDSAMYLCASSIGQGGGNQPQHFGDGTRLSIL.

This clonotype was seen more than once but under ten times. The CDR3 here is CSVQGSGSSYEQFF. DNA for the CDR3: TGCAGTGTTCAAGGGAGCGGGAGTTCATATGAGCAGTTCTTC. The chain carries TRBV20-1 and TRBJ2-1, with 8 nucleotides matching TRBD2. The CDR3 has 14 residues. CDR1 and CDR2 from the germline V gene are DFQATT and SNEGSKA (reference sequence). The J segment lost 8 bases and the V segment lost 7 bases, leaving 13 bases of the junction unmatched.

This clonotype was picked up a small number of times. The J gene is TRBJ2-2, the V gene TRBV7-6, with D unclear. The CDR3 has 13 amino acids. Trimming stripped 10 bases from V and 0 bases from J, with 9 bases between. Germline-derived CDR1 and CDR2 are SGHVS and FNYEAQ. The CDR3 loop reads CATSYPNTGELFF. In DNA, the CDR3 is TGTGCCACTTCATACCCGAACACCGGGGAGCTGTTTTTT.

This clonotype was seen only once. The chain has TRBV29-1 and TRBJ2-7; possible D gene TRBD1, 6 bases. The CDR3 loop spans 13 amino acids. V gave up 2 bases and J gave up 7 bases, with 15 bases separating them. Germline V gives CDR1 SQVTM, CDR2 ANQGSEA. Written as DNA, the CDR3 is TGCAGCGTTGAACTTCAGGGGACGGGGGAGCAGTACTTC. Translated, it gives CSVELQGTGEQYF.

This clonotype was recorded many times. This sequence joins TRBV7-9 and TRBJ1-5; TRBD1 matches 7 bases. With 5 bases clipped from V and 6 bases from J, the junction kept 10 bases outside the gene matches. CDR1 and CDR2 (germline): SEHNR, FQNEAQ (reference sequence). The CDR3 loop spans 15 amino acids. CDR3 protein: CASSLGTVEGQPQHF. Written as DNA, the CDR3 is TGTGCCAGCAGCCTTGGGACAGTAGAAGGTCAGCCCCAGCATTTT. The whole variable domain, remainder taken from reference TRBV7-9 and TRBJ1-5, is DTGVSQNPRHKITKRGQNVTFRCDPISEHNRLYWYRQTLGQGPEFLTYFQNEAQLEKSRLLSDRFSAERPKGSFSTLEIQRTEQGDSAMYLCASSLGTVEGQPQHFGDGTRLSIL.

This sequence joins TRBV27 and TRBJ2-3; D remains ambiguous. V lost 7 bases to trimming and J lost 0 bases, with 8 bases between them. The CDR3 totals 13 residues. Germline-derived CDR1 and CDR2 are MNHEY and SMNVEV (reference sequence). The CDR3 DNA follows: TGTGCCAGCAAAGGAACTAGCACAGATACGCAGTATTTT. It codes for CASKGTSTDTQYF.

The chain combines TRBV6-2 or TRBV6-3 with TRBJ2-1, with D possibly matching TRBD2 (5 bases). Germline CDR1 MNHEY, CDR2 SVGEGT. V lost 4 bases and J 5 bases, leaving 21 bases between the germline ends. This CDR3 is 17 amino acids long. Here the CDR3 reads CASSSQKRFGPDNEQFF. The DNA of the CDR3 is TGTGCCAGCAGTTCCCAGAAGCGGTTCGGGCCCGACAATGAGCAGTTCTTC.

There are a few counts of this clonotype. The chain has TRBV20-1 and TRBJ2-7; D is perhaps TRBD1 or TRBD2 (5 bases each). CDR3 length: 13 residues. From germline, CDR1 is DFQATT and CDR2 SNEGSKA (reference sequence). Trimming took off 6 bases at V and 4 bases at J, with 16 bases between the two ends. The CDR3 DNA reads as TGCAGTGCGATTCGGGACGCCCTATACGAGCAGTACTTC. This sequence encodes CSAIRDALYEQYF.

V and J are TRBV9 and TRBJ2-1; 12 nucleotides align to TRBD2. Unmatched junction bases numbered 7, after V lost 4 bases and J lost 5 bases. This CDR3 comprises 16 residues. Germline V gives CDR1 SGDLS, CDR2 YYNGEE. The CDR3, as DNA: TGTGCCAGCAGCACCCGGACTAGCGGGACCGACAATGAGCAGTTCTTC. Its translation: CASSTRTSGTDNEQFF.

This clonotype was seen more than once but under ten times. The J gene is TRBJ1-1, the V gene TRBV6-1; tentative D call: TRBD1 (5 bases). Germline CDR1 and CDR2: MNHNS and SASEGT. V was pared by 4 bases and J by 4 bases, with 22 bases between. The CDR3 length is 17 residues. The chain's CDR3 is CASSVTFLHGGGTEAFF. Written as DNA, the CDR3 is TGTGCCAGCAGTGTTACTTTTCTCCATGGGGGTGGCACTGAAGCTTTCTTT.

This clonotype was found a few times. This sequence joins TRBV9 and TRBJ2-4; D gene unclear. The CDR3 has 13 amino acids. Germline CDR1 and CDR2: SGDLS and YYNGEE. Trimming removed 0 bases from V and 7 bases from J, with 8 bases in between. CDR3 nucleotide sequence: TGTGCCAGCAGCGTAGACACGAGTAACATTCAGTACTTC. The encoded protein is CASSVDTSNIQYF. Using reference TRBV9 and TRBJ2-4 for the parts outside the CDR3, the full variable domain is DSGVTQTPKHLITATGQRVTLRCSPRSGDLSVYWYQQSLDQGLQFLIQYYNGEERAKGNILERFSAQQFPDLHSELNLSSLELGDSALYFCASSVDTSNIQYFGAGTRLSVL.

The V gene is TRBV5-1, the J gene TRBJ2-7, with a weak D call TRBD1 (6 bases). This CDR3 is 19 amino acids long. The germline CDR1 and CDR2 sequences are SGHRS and YFSETQ. V lost 4 bases, J lost 3 bases, and 29 bases lay in between. The CDR3 reads CASSRSPPGYRERFYEQYF. In DNA form, the CDR3 reads TGCGCCAGCAGCCGTAGCCCACCAGGTTACAGGGAAAGATTCTACGAGCAGTACTTC.

This clonotype was observed a few times. CDR3 residues: CSVLNNYEQYF. The CDR3 coding sequence is TGCAGCGTTCTCAACAACTACGAGCAGTACTTC. The chain is built from TRBV29-1 and TRBJ2-7, with D unresolved. The V end lost 5 bases, the J end lost 3 bases, and 8 bases lay between the germline ends. The CDR3 has 11 amino acids. Looked up from germline, CDR1 is SQVTM and CDR2 is ANQGSEA.

This clonotype was seen at least ten times. This rearrangement joins TRBV10-2 to TRBJ2-3; 8 bases line up with TRBD2. The trim removed 5 bases at V and 3 bases at J, leaving 4 bases unmatched. This CDR3 contains 14 residues. The germline V gene encodes CDR1 WSHSY and CDR2 SAAADI. CDR3 loop: CASSTAGGTDTQYF. For the CDR3, the DNA is TGCGCCAGCAGTACTGCGGGAGGAACAGATACGCAGTATTTT.

This clonotype has only a few counts. The V call is TRBV6-6, the J call TRBJ1-2; maybe TRBD1 (5 bases). Trimming removed 7 bases from V and 6 bases from J, with 9 bases in between. Germline assignment: CDR1 MNHNY and CDR2 SVGAGI (reference sequence). The CDR3 consists of 11 residues. This CDR3 is CASIRGDGYTF. CDR3 nucleotide sequence: TGTGCCAGCATCCGGGGGGATGGCTACACCTTC.

This clonotype was observed a few times. The chain uses TRBV19 and TRBJ2-3; a weak D match, TRBD2 (6 bases). Germline-derived CDR1 and CDR2 are LNHDA and SQIVND (reference sequence). The length of the CDR3 is 15 residues. The germline V and J ends were trimmed by 5 bases and 4 bases, with 16 bases remaining between them. The CDR3 loop is CASSVPGERPDTQYF. The CDR3 nucleotides read TGTGCCAGTAGTGTACCGGGGGAGAGGCCAGATACGCAGTATTTT.